These T cell receptor beta chains were read from a single sample in a study of T cell changes during pregnancy in multiple sclerosis. Repertoires were generated with immunoSEQ multiplex PCR, while TCRdb's copy carries only in-frame clones and drops some. The sample records about 75,000 clones, 94% being singletons. The material sequenced was CD4+ T cells from peripheral blood mononuclear cells, taken after pregnancy. The receptors here all came from a female donor with multiple sclerosis, enrolled in a pregnancy study. The CDR3 runs from the conserved cysteine through the conserved F or W. Each record gives: J gene, V gene, CDR3 protein.

TRBJ2-7	TRBV30	CAWGALEQYF
TRBJ2-6	TRBV27	CASSLSTGGNVLTF
TRBJ2-7	TRBV19	CASSMDRVSEQYF
TRBJ2-7	TRBV4-2	CASSHPGYEQYF
TRBJ2-3	TRBV6-1	CASSESRTDTQYF
TRBJ1-5	TRBV19	CASSPLTGQPQHF
TRBJ2-7	TRBV11-2	CASSSSRASAYEQYF
TRBJ2-3	TRBV6-1	CASSVVRTDTQYF
TRBJ2-7	TRBV18	CASSPKTGAVYEQYF
TRBJ2-1	TRBV28	CASSLSTGGVAPNNEQFF
TRBJ2-2	TRBV7-8	CASSLLTSRNTGELFF
TRBJ2-7	TRBV27	CASSLRMLAASYEQYF
TRBJ1-4	TRBV7-9	CASSLFGHLDEKLFF
TRBJ2-7	TRBV10-1	CASSESEDCYEQYF
TRBJ1-2	TRBV19	CASSIDYLSYGYTF
TRBJ2-5	TRBV14	CASSQVQGSYQTQYF
TRBJ2-1	TRBV18	CASSPLRLAVSYNEQFF
TRBJ2-7	TRBV27	CASSTGTPVYEQYF
TRBJ2-2	TRBV6-5	CASSYQDRESGELFF
TRBJ2-3	TRBV10-3	CAIRSRSGQGTDTQYF
TRBJ1-2	TRBV6-5	CASTDRRYGYTF
TRBJ2-2	TRBV6-5	CASSYGTGVVTGELFF
TRBJ1-2	TRBV7-9	CASSLVMAGGANYGYTF
TRBJ2-7	TRBV6-5	CASSSPRLGLLYEQYF
TRBJ2-3	TRBV7-9	CASSPRGTAVTDTQYF
TRBJ2-3	TRBV7-9	CASSFPVDTQYF
TRBJ2-7	TRBV25-1	CASREGRSQTASSEQYF
TRBJ2-1	TRBV10-3	CAISKLAGGFGEQFF
TRBJ2-7	TRBV14	CASSPFSGRSRSYEQYF
TRBJ1-2	TRBV28	CASSPQITNYGYTF
TRBJ2-2	TRBV6-4	CASTLDRNTGELFF
TRBJ2-1	TRBV5-4	CASSLEAGGSYNEQFF
TRBJ1-4	TRBV28	CASSLSPAINEKLFF
TRBJ2-2	TRBV6-1	CASSAFLAGQGYTGELFF
TRBJ2-7	TRBV27	CASSSRTGVSAYEQYF
TRBJ1-2	TRBV11-2	CASSSLSGTGFGYTF
TRBJ1-1	TRBV21-1	CASSKDLAGAPNTEAFF
TRBJ1-5	TRBV9	CASSVDPDRVNQPQHF
TRBJ2-2	TRBV6-1	CASSLAANTGELFF
TRBJ1-1	TRBV18	CASSPPLLNTEAFF
TRBJ2-1	TRBV5-1	CASSLPGQAYNEQFF
TRBJ1-3	TRBV5-8	CASSLGQGVSGNTIYF
TRBJ2-7	TRBV2	CASSERERRKGEQYF
TRBJ2-5	TRBV2	CASSEASGSGTQYF
TRBJ2-3	TRBV5-1	CASDPGLAGKNTQYF
TRBJ2-1	TRBV28	CASSFLTSGVRGNEQFF
TRBJ2-7	TRBV14	CASSLAGSYEQYF
TRBJ2-1	TRBV15	CATSRSAAVEGNEQFF
TRBJ2-5	TRBV30	CAWDSGTSRETQYF
TRBJ2-7	TRBV7-2	CASSFTGRYEQYF
TRBJ2-3	TRBV5-1	CASSLGRQFTFTDTQYF
TRBJ2-7	TRBV5-1	CASSPRGTSGAYEQYF
TRBJ2-7	TRBV5-5	CASSPTAYEQYF
TRBJ2-3	TRBV7-7	CASSRLAVSADTQYF